This passage covers 31 T cell receptor beta chains from one sample sequenced in a study of cytomegalovirus exposure and HLA in healthy donors. Sequenced by immunoSEQ multiplex PCR; TCRdb stores in-frame clones only, minus some. The table includes roughly 250,000 clones, 87% detected once. Sequenced: PBMCs. These TCRs come from a man aged 18 to 29 in good health and CMV-seronegative.

The chain uses TRBV9 and TRBJ2-7; TRBD2 agrees at 8 bases. The CDR3 spans 16 residues. The germline V gene has CDR1 SGDLS and CDR2 YYNGEE. Trimming at V came to 0 bases and at J to 2 bases, leaving 7 bases not matched to a gene. The CDR3 spells CASSVGQSREAYEQYF. The CDR3 nucleotides read TGTGCCAGCAGCGTAGGCCAGTCGCGGGAGGCCTACGAGCAGTACTTC. The full variable domain, rest sourced from reference TRBV9 and TRBJ2-7, is DSGVTQTPKHLITATGQRVTLRCSPRSGDLSVYWYQQSLDQGLQFLIQYYNGEERAKGNILERFSAQQFPDLHSELNLSSLELGDSALYFCASSVGQSREAYEQYFGPGTRLTVT.

This chain joins TRBV29-1 and TRBJ2-1, with 8 nucleotides matching TRBD2. V shed 6 bases, J shed 10 bases, and the junction held 8 bases outside the gene matches. The CDR3 length is 12 residues. Germline V CDR1 and CDR2: SQVTM, ANQGSEA. As DNA, the CDR3 is TGCAGCGTCAACAGCGGGAGTGAGGAGCAGTTCTTC. The encoded protein is CSVNSGSEEQFF.

This clone was observed a few times. This chain uses TRBV19 with TRBJ1-1; no firm D call. The CDR3 runs 14 residues. CDR1 and CDR2 from the germline V gene are LNHDA and SQIVND (reference sequence). The V end was cut by 7 bases, the J end by 1 base, with 13 bases between. The CDR3 spells CASKADIGNTEAFF. The CDR3 coding sequence is TGTGCCAGTAAGGCGGATATAGGGAACACTGAAGCTTTCTTT.

The chain uses TRBV15 and TRBJ2-5; 8 nucleotides agree with TRBD2. Trimming took 5 bases from V and 2 from J; bases not matched to a gene: 4. The CDR3 is 14 amino acids. Germline V gene sequence: CDR1 LNHNV, CDR2 YYDKDF (reference sequence). CDR3 loop: CATSPGGIQETQYF. Here the CDR3 DNA reads TGTGCCACCAGCCCGGGGGGGATACAAGAGACCCAGTACTTC. Filled out from reference TRBV15 and TRBJ2-5, the complete variable domain reads DAMVIQNPRYQVTQFGKPVTLSCSQTLNHNVMYWYQQKSSQAPKLLFHYYDKDFNNEADTPDNFQSRRPNTSFCFLDIRSPGLGDTAMYLCATSPGGIQETQYFGPGTRLLVL.

This chain links TRBV27 with TRBJ2-3, with 7 positions matching TRBD2. From germline, CDR1 is MNHEY and CDR2 SMNVEV (reference sequence). The CDR3 totals 15 residues. V gave up 6 bases and J gave up 3 bases; unmatched junction bases: 9. The CDR3 reads CASRAGHSVTDTQYF. CDR3 nucleotides: TGTGCCAGCAGAGCGGGGCACTCCGTGACAGATACGCAGTATTTT.

V usage is TRBV9 and J usage is TRBJ2-2, with 13 bases lining up with TRBD2. J lost 2 bases, V lost 2 bases, and 3 bases had no gene match. The CDR3 has 17 amino acids. Per germline, CDR1 SGDLS and CDR2 YYNGEE. DNA for the CDR3: TGTGCCAGCAGCGTCGGACTAGCGGGGGCAAACACCGGGGAGCTGTTTTTT. This codes for CASSVGLAGANTGELFF.

This clone has only one observation. The V and J genes are TRBV28 and TRBJ2-7, with no clear D. CDR1 and CDR2 from the germline V gene are MDHEN and SYDVKM. The CDR3 runs 11 residues. V was clipped by 7 bases and J by 4 bases, with 8 bases between them. The CDR3 DNA is TGTGCCAGCACTCGAGAGTACGAGCAGTACTTC. It encodes CASTREYEQYF. Together with reference TRBV28 and TRBJ2-7, the CDR3 gives the full variable domain: DVKVTQSSRYLVKRTGEKVFLECVQDMDHENMFWYRQDPGLGLRLIYFSYDVKMKEKGDIPEGYSVSREKKERFSLILESASTNQTSMYLCASTREYEQYFGPGTRLTVT.

V and J are TRBV28 and TRBJ2-3; 10 bases map to TRBD2. This CDR3 spans 16 amino acids. V was pared by 3 bases and J by 2 bases, with 5 bases of the junction left unmatched. Germline V CDR1 and CDR2: MDHEN, SYDVKM. CDR3 DNA: TGTGCCAGCAGTTTCAGCGGGGGGGCCAACACAGATACGCAGTATTTT. It yields the protein CASSFSGGANTDTQYF.

This clone was recorded once. This rearrangement joins TRBV19 to TRBJ2-7; 9 bases are a match to TRBD1. The germline CDR1 and CDR2 sequences are LNHDA and SQIVND (reference sequence). The CDR3 runs 14 residues. The junction had 7 bases not matched to a gene; V was cut back by 10 bases and J by 0 bases. CDR3 DNA: TGTGCCACCCAAGACAGGGGGATCTCCTACGAGCAGTACTTC. Amino acid sequence: CATQDRGISYEQYF. Combining the CDR3 with reference TRBV19 and TRBJ2-7 gives the whole variable domain DGGITQSPKYLFRKEGQNVTLSCEQNLNHDAMYWYRQDPGQGLRLIYYSQIVNDFQKGDIAEGYSVSREKKESFPLTVTSAQKNPTAFYLCATQDRGISYEQYFGPGTRLTVT.

The chain recombines TRBV11-3 with TRBJ1-1, with TRBD1 as a possible D gene (5 bases). This CDR3 spans 13 amino acids. V lost 4 bases and J 4 bases, leaving 10 bases between the germline ends. Germline assignment: CDR1 SGHNT and CDR2 YENEEA. CDR3 bases: TGTGCCAGCAGCTCCCTCGGGGGCACTGAAGCTTTCTTT. Translating gives CASSSLGGTEAFF.

The chain couples TRBV7-2 to TRBJ2-1; TRBD2 aligns across 12 bases. The CDR3 spans 17 residues. The germline V gene has CDR1 SGHTA and CDR2 FQGNSA. The junction had 5 bases not matched to a gene; V was cut back by 2 bases and J by 3 bases. The CDR3 reads CASSLMMGLAGYNEQFF. CDR3 DNA: TGTGCCAGCAGCTTAATGATGGGACTAGCGGGCTACAATGAGCAGTTCTTC. Looking up the rest from reference TRBV7-2 and TRBJ2-1 gives the full variable domain: GAGVSQSPSNKVTEKGKDVELRCDPISGHTALYWYRQSLGQGLEFLIYFQGNSAPDKSGLPSDRFSAERTGGSVSTLTIQRTQQEDSAVYLCASSLMMGLAGYNEQFFGPGTRLTVL.

The rearrangement joins TRBV9 to TRBJ2-5, with TRBD1 identical over 7 bases. There are 15 residues in the CDR3. Germline values: CDR1 SGDLS, CDR2 YYNGEE. V gave up 1 base and J gave up 1 base; unmatched junction bases: 4. The CDR3 DNA reads as TGTGCCAGCAGCGTACGCGCAGGGGGCCAAGAGACCCAGTACTTC. It specifies CASSVRAGGQETQYF.

The chain recombines TRBV4-1 with TRBJ1-4, with 7 positions matching TRBD1. Germline V lookup: CDR1 MGHRA, CDR2 YSYEKL. The CDR3 spans 16 residues. V lost 3 bases, J lost 6 bases, and 10 bases stayed unmatched. For the CDR3, the DNA is TGCGCCAGCAGCCAGGAACCGTGGGACAGATATGAAAAACTGTTTTTT. Translated, it gives CASSQEPWDRYEKLFF.

The rearrangement joins TRBV5-1 to TRBJ1-4, with 8 bases matching TRBD1. This CDR3 is 14 amino acids long. The V segment lost 4 bases and the J segment 8 bases; nucleotides outside the gene matches: 7. The germline CDR1 and CDR2 sequences are SGHRS and YFSETQ. The CDR3 sequence is CASSPDRALEKLFF. CDR3 sequence (DNA): TGCGCCAGCAGCCCGGACAGGGCATTGGAAAAACTGTTTTTT.

In its sample, this clone was seen once. The V gene is TRBV7-2, the J gene TRBJ2-1; a possible D gene is TRBD2 (5 bases). The V gene lost 1 base and the J gene lost 12 bases, with 19 bases spanning the gap. Germline CDR1 SGHTA, CDR2 FQGNSA. This CDR3 region has 15 residues. The CDR3 loop reads CASSLGGQRMFGQFF. The CDR3 region has the DNA TGTGCCAGCAGCTTAGGAGGGCAAAGGATGTTCGGGCAGTTCTTC.

The V gene is TRBV6-4, the J gene TRBJ2-1, with D perhaps TRBD2 (5 bases). The V end lost 0 bases, the J end lost 15 bases, and 12 bases lay between the germline ends. The length of the CDR3 is 12 residues. Germline CDR1 and CDR2: MRHNA and SNTAGT. CDR3 loop: CASSDSRGSRFF. CDR3 sequence (DNA): TGTGCCAGCAGTGACTCTAGAGGGAGTAGGTTCTTC.

V and J are TRBV4-3 and TRBJ2-7, with D possibly being TRBD1 (6 bases). Trimming cost V 0 bases and J 6 bases, with 15 bases left between them. Germline V gene data show CDR1 as LGHNA and CDR2 as YSLEER. This CDR3 comprises 15 residues. The CDR3 bases are TGCGCCAGCAGCCAAGATCGAGGGGCAGGGGTCGAGCAGTACTTC. Translating it yields CASSQDRGAGVEQYF.

V usage is TRBV6-6 and J usage is TRBJ1-1, with 8 nucleotides matching TRBD1. CDR1 MNHNY and CDR2 SVGAGI come from the germline V gene (reference sequence). The V gene end was trimmed by 2 bases and the J gene end by 3 bases; junction bases not matched to a gene: 2. The CDR3 covers 14 residues. The CDR3 bases are TGTGCCAGCAGTTACCTGACAGGGGACACTGAAGCTTTCTTT. Amino acids: CASSYLTGDTEAFF.

The V and J genes are TRBV7-7 and TRBJ2-7; D may be TRBD2 (5 bases). The CDR3 runs to 12 residues. The V and J ends lost 10 bases and 2 bases respectively, with 12 bases between them. CDR1 is SSHAT and CDR2 is FNYEAQ in the germline V gene (reference sequence). CDR3 bases: TGTGCCAAGCACGGGGTTACCTACGAGCAGTACTTC. Amino acid sequence: CAKHGVTYEQYF.

The rearrangement joins TRBV7-3 to TRBJ2-1, with D uncertain. This CDR3 is built from 15 residues. Deletions cut 0 bases from V and 2 bases from J, with 8 bases between. Per the germline V gene, CDR1 is SGHTA and CDR2 is FQGTGA. The CDR3 DNA reads as TGTGCCAGCAGCTTAACTAGCACCACCTACAATGAGCAGTTCTTC. Its translation is CASSLTSTTYNEQFF.

This clone was found a few times. The chain uses TRBV2 and TRBJ2-1; 8 positions agree with TRBD2. Germline V gives CDR1 SNHLY, CDR2 FYNNEI. CDR3 length equals 14 residues. The V gene end was trimmed by 8 bases and the J gene end by 10 bases; junction bases not matched to a gene: 13. Written as DNA, the CDR3 is TGTGCCAGCCAAGTTGGGACTAGTCCTCAGGAGCAGTTCTTC. It is translated as CASQVGTSPQEQFF.

The chain combines TRBV7-9 with TRBJ1-6; 7 nucleotides agree with TRBD1. Germline CDR1 and CDR2: SEHNR and FQNEAQ (reference sequence). Germline trimming cut 5 bases from V and 3 bases from J; bases unmatched to any gene: 4. The CDR3 is 15 residues long. Here the CDR3 reads CASSNPGGYNSPLHF. CDR3 coding DNA: TGTGCCAGCAGCAACCCAGGGGGCTATAATTCACCCCTCCACTTT.

The chain uses TRBV15 and TRBJ1-2; 10 bases are a match to TRBD1. V was clipped by 5 bases and J by 8 bases; unmatched bases: 11. This CDR3 is 15 amino acids long. Germline V gives CDR1 LNHNV, CDR2 YYDKDF (reference sequence). The CDR3 protein is CATSPIPGTGVGYTF. The CDR3 DNA reads TGTGCCACCAGCCCCATACCCGGGACAGGGGTGGGCTACACCTTC.

The chain carries TRBV28 and TRBJ1-6; 7 bases map to TRBD1. Trimming cost V 8 bases and J 14 bases; bases outside gene matches: 15. The CDR3 totals 14 residues. Germline V CDR1 and CDR2: MDHEN, SYDVKM. The CDR3 sequence is CASLPRQGMVSLHF. The CDR3, as DNA: TGTGCCAGCCTGCCCCGACAGGGAATGGTATCCCTCCACTTT.

The table lists this clone with a few counts. The chain is built from TRBV5-1 and TRBJ1-6, with D possibly matching TRBD1 (6 bases). The CDR3 is 15 residues long. The V and J ends lost 5 bases and 10 bases respectively, with 19 bases between them. Germline-derived CDR1 and CDR2 are SGHRS and YFSETQ. CDR3 sequence: CASSNPTGLNSPLHF. CDR3 DNA sequence: TGCGCCAGCAGTAACCCGACAGGACTGAACTCACCCCTCCACTTT.

The chain carries TRBV12-5 and TRBJ1-5, with D unresolved. The CDR3 sequence is 13 residues long. Germline V gene lookup returns CDR1 LGHNT and CDR2 FRNRAP. V was shortened by 2 bases and J by 5 bases, with 7 bases between the two germline ends. The CDR3 DNA follows: TGTGCTAGTGGTTTGAGGCAGGATCAGCCCCAGCATTTT. Protein product: CASGLRQDQPQHF. Full variable domain (outside the CDR3, taken from reference TRBV12-5 and TRBJ1-5): DARVTQTPRHKVTEMGQEVTMRCQPILGHNTVFWYRQTMMQGLELLAYFRNRAPLDDSGMPKDRFSAEMPDATLATLKIQPSEPRDSAVYFCASGLRQDQPQHFGDGTRLSIL.

This sequence joins TRBV9 and TRBJ1-2; no clear D. Per the germline V gene, CDR1 is SGDLS and CDR2 is YYNGEE. The germline V and J ends were trimmed by 2 bases and 1 base, with 9 bases remaining between them. The CDR3 has 14 amino acids. Here the CDR3 DNA reads TGTGCCAGCAGCGTTGCAGGCCTTAACTATGGCTACACCTTC. This codes for CASSVAGLNYGYTF.

The rearrangement uses TRBV27 and TRBJ2-7; 9 bases are a match to TRBD1. V lost 6 bases, J lost 4 bases, and 10 bases stayed unmatched. The germline V gene has CDR1 MNHEY and CDR2 SMNVEV (reference sequence). CDR3 length equals 15 residues. CDR3: CASSLQGAGGYEQYF. As DNA, the CDR3 is TGTGCCAGCAGCCTACAGGGGGCAGGAGGTTACGAGCAGTACTTC.

This clone was observed at least ten times. This chain joins TRBV5-4 and TRBJ2-5; possibly TRBD2 for D (6 bases). Trimming removed 0 bases at V and 2 bases at J, with 8 bases between. Germline V gene sequence: CDR1 SGHNT, CDR2 YYREEE (reference sequence). The CDR3 covers 14 residues. CDR3 bases: TGTGCCAGCAGCTTGGGACTAGAACAAGAGACCCAGTACTTC. Its protein is CASSLGLEQETQYF.

The genes are TRBV4-3 and TRBJ2-7, with 13 bases aligning to TRBD2. This CDR3 is 17 amino acids long. The trim removed 4 bases at V and 0 bases at J, leaving 6 bases unmatched. CDR1 and CDR2 from the germline V gene are LGHNA and YSLEER. CDR3 loop: CASSRKLAGGHSYEQYF. DNA for the CDR3: TGCGCCAGCAGCCGGAAACTAGCGGGGGGGCACTCCTACGAGCAGTACTTC.

This clone appeared a single time. V is TRBV4-1 and J is TRBJ2-7; the match to TRBD1 covers 9 bases. CDR1 is MGHRA, CDR2 YSYEKL, per germline. V shed 6 bases and J 2 bases; nucleotides not matched to a gene: 11. CDR3 size: 16 residues. The CDR3 nucleotides are TGCGCCAGCAGTTACTCCTGGGACAGGGAACCCTACGAGCAGTACTTC. Protein sequence: CASSYSWDREPYEQYF.